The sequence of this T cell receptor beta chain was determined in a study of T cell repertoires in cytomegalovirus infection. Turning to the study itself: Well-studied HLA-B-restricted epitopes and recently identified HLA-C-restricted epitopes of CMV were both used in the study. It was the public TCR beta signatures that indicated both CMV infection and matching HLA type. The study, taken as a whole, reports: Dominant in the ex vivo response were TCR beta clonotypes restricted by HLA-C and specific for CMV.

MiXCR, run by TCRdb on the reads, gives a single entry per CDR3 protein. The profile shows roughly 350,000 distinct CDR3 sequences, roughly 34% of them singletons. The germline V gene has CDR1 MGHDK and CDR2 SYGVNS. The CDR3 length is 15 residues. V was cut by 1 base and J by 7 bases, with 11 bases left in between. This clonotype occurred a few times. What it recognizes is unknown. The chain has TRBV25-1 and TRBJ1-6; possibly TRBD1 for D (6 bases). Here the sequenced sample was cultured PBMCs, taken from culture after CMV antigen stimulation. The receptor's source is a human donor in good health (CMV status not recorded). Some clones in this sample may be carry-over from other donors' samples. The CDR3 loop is CASSEFTGNNSPLHF. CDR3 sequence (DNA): TGTGCCAGCAGTGAATTCACAGGGAACAATTCACCCCTCCACTTT.